This T cell receptor (beta chain) derives from a study of beta chain features in type 1 diabetes. CDR1 and CDR2 from the germline V gene are MDHEN and SYDVKM. The trim removed 2 bases at V and 2 bases at J, leaving 4 bases unmatched. The CDR3 loop spans 15 amino acids. Reverse transcribing all isolated RNA meant expressed TCRB transcripts were sequenced. Sequencing used immunoSEQ multiplex PCR; TCRdb keeps in-frame clones, though not all of them. The table shows about 360,000 clones, with about 12% occurring only once. As to this clone: The sample has other DNA sequences that encode this CDR3 too.

This clonotype was obtained from a man younger than 35 in good health. The genes are TRBV28 and TRBJ2-7; 9 positions match TRBD2. Sequencing used naive CD4+ T cells from blood. CDR3 residues: CASSLIGGRAYEQYF. The CDR3 nucleotides read TGTGCCAGCAGTTTAATTGGCGGGAGGGCCTACGAGCAGTACTTC.